This entry lists 7 T cell receptor beta chains sequenced from one sample in a study of shared clonotypes between healthy human individuals. Generated by immunoSEQ multiplex PCR, the TCRdb table keeps only in-frame clones and is missing some. The table includes approximately 500,000 clones, 95% to 97% detected once. The sequenced sample was naive CD4+ T cells sorted from blood. Subset in this sample: CD45RA+ positively selected. The receptors come from a woman between 25 and 40 years old in good health.

V is TRBV28 and J is TRBJ2-7; TRBD1 or TRBD2 may be the D gene (5 bases each). V was clipped by 8 bases and J by 4 bases, with 9 bases between them. Germline lookup yields CDR1 MDHEN and CDR2 SYDVKM. The CDR3 is 11 amino acids. Here the CDR3 DNA reads TGTGCCAGCGGGGGATTTTACGAGCAGTACTTC. Encoded protein: CASGGFYEQYF. Using reference TRBV28 and TRBJ2-7 for the parts outside the CDR3, the full variable domain is DVKVTQSSRYLVKRTGEKVFLECVQDMDHENMFWYRQDPGLGLRLIYFSYDVKMKEKGDIPEGYSVSREKKERFSLILESASTNQTSMYLCASGGFYEQYFGPGTRLTVT.

The chain has TRBV7-2 and TRBJ2-1; D not certain. V gave up 2 bases and J gave up 1 base, with 9 bases separating them. This CDR3 has 15 residues. From germline, CDR1 is SGHTA and CDR2 FQGNSA. Here the CDR3 DNA reads TGTGCCAGCAGCTTACCCCCAAGGTCCTACAATGAGCAGTTCTTC. This sequence encodes CASSLPPRSYNEQFF.

The chain has TRBV4-1 and TRBJ2-5; 7 bases fit TRBD1. With V trimmed by 0 bases and J by 2 bases, 9 bases remained unmatched. This CDR3 has 17 amino acids. Germline CDR1 is MGHRA and CDR2 is YSYEKL. As DNA, the CDR3 is TGCGCCAGCAGCCAAGATGGGACAGCCAGACCACAAGAGACCCAGTACTTC. Amino acids: CASSQDGTARPQETQYF.

The V and J genes are TRBV7-9 and TRBJ2-5; D is ambiguous. The J call is doubtful: the DNA matches TRBJ2-7 better. The germline gives CDR1 SEHNR, CDR2 FQNEAQ (reference sequence). The CDR3 contains 12 residues. The CDR3 sequence is CASSRGTYEQYF. CDR3 nucleotide sequence: TGTGCCAGCAGCCGAGGAACTTACGAGCAGTACTTC.

The chain has TRBV5-1 and TRBJ2-1; the match to TRBD2 covers 7 bases. V lost 0 bases and J lost 3; bases outside the gene matches: 6. The CDR3 is 16 amino acids. Germline V gene sequence: CDR1 SGHRS, CDR2 YFSETQ. The CDR3 here is CASSLAGGRGYNEQFF. CDR3 DNA sequence: TGCGCCAGCAGCTTGGCCGGTGGGAGGGGCTACAATGAGCAGTTCTTC.

The chain recombines TRBV5-1 with TRBJ2-1; D possibly corresponds to TRBD1 (6 bases). CDR1 and CDR2 from the germline V gene are SGHRS and YFSETQ. The CDR3 extends over 13 amino acids. V dropped 4 bases and J dropped 9 bases, with 14 bases sitting between them. This CDR3 is CASSPQTGGEQFF. In nucleotides, the CDR3 is TGCGCCAGCAGCCCGCAGACAGGAGGTGAGCAGTTCTTC. The entire variable domain, with the rest obtained from reference TRBV5-1 and TRBJ2-1, is as follows: KAGVTQTPRYLIKTRGQQVTLSCSPISGHRSVSWYQQTPGQGLQFLFEYFSETQRNKGNFPGRFSGRQFSNSRSEMNVSTLELGDSALYLCASSPQTGGEQFFGPGTRLTVL.

The chain joins TRBV18 to TRBJ2-7, with D perhaps matching TRBD2 (6 bases). Germline values: CDR1 KGHSH, CDR2 LQKENI. V gave up 3 bases and J gave up 7 bases, with 22 bases separating them. The CDR3 extends over 16 amino acids. CDR3 residues: CASSPPGRGPPGEQYF. CDR3 sequence (DNA): TGTGCCAGCTCACCCCCGGGGCGGGGACCGCCCGGAGAGCAGTACTTC.